The clone carrying this TCR beta chain was counted ten times or more. These data come from a study of neurological immune-mediated disorders. Trimming took 3 bases from V and 6 from J; bases not matched to a gene: 12. The germline V gene has CDR1 MGHRA and CDR2 YSYEKL. The CDR3 length is 16 residues. TCRdb recomputed calls from the 5' RACE reads with MiXCR, one row per CDR3 protein. The table records tens of thousands of distinct CDR3 sequences, under 6.5% of them present only once. This sequence joins TRBV4-1 and TRBJ2-7, with 9 bases aligning to TRBD1. The sample was CD4+ T cells from blood. The clonotype was recovered from a middle-aged woman in good health. In nucleotides, the CDR3 is TGCGCCAGCAGCCAGCCGATCCGGGGACAGGGTTCCGAGCAGTACTTC. It is translated as CASSQPIRGQGSEQYF.